This TCR beta chain was identified in a study of T cell repertoires in cytomegalovirus infection. TCRdb processed the reads anew with MiXCR; each CDR3 protein has one entry. This table holds 95,000 to 120,000 distinct CDR3 sequences, 30% to 35% found once. On this clonotype itself: The target antigen is unknown.

Deletions cut 5 bases from V and 0 bases from J, with 14 bases between. From germline, CDR1 is SEHNR and CDR2 FQNEAQ (reference sequence). The CDR3 runs 16 residues. The material was CD8+ T cells from cultured PBMCs, obtained from culture after CMV antigen stimulation. The chain couples TRBV7-9 to TRBJ2-1; D gene uncertain. The receptor was derived from a human donor in good health (CMV status not recorded). Some clones in this sample may be carry-over from other donors' samples. The DNA for the CDR3 is TGTGCCAGCAGCGACCTGCCCTCAGACTCCTACAATGAGCAGTTCTTC. This sequence encodes CASSDLPSDSYNEQFF.